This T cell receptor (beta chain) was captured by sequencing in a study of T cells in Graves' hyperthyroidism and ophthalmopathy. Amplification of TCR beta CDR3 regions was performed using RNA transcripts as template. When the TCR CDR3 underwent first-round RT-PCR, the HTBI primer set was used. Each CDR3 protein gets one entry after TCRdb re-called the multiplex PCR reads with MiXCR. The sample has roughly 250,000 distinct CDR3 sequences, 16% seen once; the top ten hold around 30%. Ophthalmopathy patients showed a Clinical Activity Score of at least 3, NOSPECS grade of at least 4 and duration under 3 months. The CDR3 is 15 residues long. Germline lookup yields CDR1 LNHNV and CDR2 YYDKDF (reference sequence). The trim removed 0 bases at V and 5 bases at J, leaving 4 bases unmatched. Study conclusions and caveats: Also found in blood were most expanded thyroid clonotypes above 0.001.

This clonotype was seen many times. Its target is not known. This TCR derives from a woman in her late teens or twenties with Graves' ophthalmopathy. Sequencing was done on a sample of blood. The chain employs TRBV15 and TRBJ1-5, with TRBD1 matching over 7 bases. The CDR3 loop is CATSRDRGPHQPQHF. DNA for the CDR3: TGTGCCACCAGCAGAGATAGGGGGCCCCATCAGCCCCAGCATTTT.